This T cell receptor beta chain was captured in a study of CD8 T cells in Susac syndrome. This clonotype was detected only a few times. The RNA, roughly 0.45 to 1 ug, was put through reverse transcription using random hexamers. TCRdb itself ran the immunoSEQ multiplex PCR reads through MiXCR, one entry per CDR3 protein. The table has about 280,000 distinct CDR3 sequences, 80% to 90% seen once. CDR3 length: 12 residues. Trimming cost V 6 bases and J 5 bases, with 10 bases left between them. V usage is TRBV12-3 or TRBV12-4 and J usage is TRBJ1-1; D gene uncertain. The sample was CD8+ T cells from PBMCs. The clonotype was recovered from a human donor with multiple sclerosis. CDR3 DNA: TGTGCCAGCAGCGTCCAGGAAACTGAAGCTTTCTTT. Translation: CASSVQETEAFF.